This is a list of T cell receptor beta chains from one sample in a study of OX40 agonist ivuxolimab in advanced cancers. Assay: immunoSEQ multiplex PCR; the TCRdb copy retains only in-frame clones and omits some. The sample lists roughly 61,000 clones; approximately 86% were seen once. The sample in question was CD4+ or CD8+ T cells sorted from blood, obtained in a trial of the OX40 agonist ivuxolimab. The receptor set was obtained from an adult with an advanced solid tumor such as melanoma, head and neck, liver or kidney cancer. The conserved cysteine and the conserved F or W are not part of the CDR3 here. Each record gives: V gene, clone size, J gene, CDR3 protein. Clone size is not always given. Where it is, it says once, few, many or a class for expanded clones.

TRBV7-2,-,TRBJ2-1,ASSWTSGRPSNEQF
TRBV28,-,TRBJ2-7,ASSKTGPYEQY
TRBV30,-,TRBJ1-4,AWSAGGTGGQKLF
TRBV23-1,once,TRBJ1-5,ASLRRGTGEEFGQPQH
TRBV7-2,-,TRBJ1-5,ASSLGRGGNQPQH
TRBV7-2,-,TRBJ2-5,ASSLAGTKRETQY
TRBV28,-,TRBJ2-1,ASSLARGNLYYNEQF
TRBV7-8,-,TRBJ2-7,ASSLDRTYEQY
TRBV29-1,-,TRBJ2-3,SVYGGAGVYTDTQY
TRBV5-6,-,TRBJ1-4,ASSLLGRSPTSEKLF
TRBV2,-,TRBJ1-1,ASSVQALETGTTEAF
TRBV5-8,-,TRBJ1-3,ASSIGSGPIY
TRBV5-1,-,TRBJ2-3,ASSLGGAGATDTQY
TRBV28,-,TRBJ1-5,ASSFARPRKFLSNQPQH
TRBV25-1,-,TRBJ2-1,ASSDKSGLLSYNEQF
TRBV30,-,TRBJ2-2,AWSALRGKNTGELF
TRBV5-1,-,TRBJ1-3,ASSLAGSSGNTIY
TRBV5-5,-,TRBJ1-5,ASSALGSGLGQPQH
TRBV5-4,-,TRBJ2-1,ASSSRQGGRNEQF
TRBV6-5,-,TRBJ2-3,ASSLGLGTDTQY
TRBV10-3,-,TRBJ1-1,AISESTVPPEAF
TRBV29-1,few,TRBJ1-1,SVQRDGANTEAF
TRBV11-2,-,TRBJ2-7,ASSFGSEEQY
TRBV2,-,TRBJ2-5,ASGLLAGAETQY
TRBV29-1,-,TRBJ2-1,SGTSGSLYNEQF
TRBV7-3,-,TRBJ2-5,ASSLGLPGETQY
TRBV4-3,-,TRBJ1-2,ASSQDSGGAGTTYGYT
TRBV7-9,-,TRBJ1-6,ASSLTGLGSPLH
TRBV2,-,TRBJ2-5,ASNERTGEETQY
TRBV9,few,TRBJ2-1,ASSPFRGQQVNNEQF
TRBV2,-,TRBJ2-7,ASSLTSGVIYEQY
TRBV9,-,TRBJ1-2,ASSVRRQGPTGYT
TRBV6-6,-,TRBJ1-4,ASLGRRAGKLF
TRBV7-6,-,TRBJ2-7,ASSLEGTSGAGSYEQY
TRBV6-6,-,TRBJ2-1,ASSYQGQPYNEQF